This record covers a single TCR beta chain. Its target is unknown. The data derive from a study of long-term antiretroviral therapy in people with HIV. Findings of the study overall: Against controls, HIV repertoires showed narrower ranges of CDR3 length.

With 7 bases removed from V and 0 bases from J, the gap between germline ends came to 10 bases. This CDR3 spans 13 amino acids. Germline V gene sequence: CDR1 SGHRS, CDR2 YFSETQ. Version v3.0 of the immunoSEQ assay ran at survey level. It was about 35,000-55,000 T-cell genomes per sample that sequencing targeted. The protocol was immunoSEQ multiplex PCR, while the TCRdb copy is restricted to in-frame clones and leaves out a portion. The repertoire holds just over 35,000 clones, with approximately 80% as singletons. This receptor was taken from a man between 18 and 35 years old with HIV. The material sequenced was unsorted PBMCs, taken 0.6 years after starting antiretroviral therapy. This chain uses TRBV5-1 with TRBJ2-5; D not certain. The CDR3 bases are TGCGCCAGCTCCCGACTGAACCAAGAGACCCAGTACTTC. Residues: CASSRLNQETQYF.